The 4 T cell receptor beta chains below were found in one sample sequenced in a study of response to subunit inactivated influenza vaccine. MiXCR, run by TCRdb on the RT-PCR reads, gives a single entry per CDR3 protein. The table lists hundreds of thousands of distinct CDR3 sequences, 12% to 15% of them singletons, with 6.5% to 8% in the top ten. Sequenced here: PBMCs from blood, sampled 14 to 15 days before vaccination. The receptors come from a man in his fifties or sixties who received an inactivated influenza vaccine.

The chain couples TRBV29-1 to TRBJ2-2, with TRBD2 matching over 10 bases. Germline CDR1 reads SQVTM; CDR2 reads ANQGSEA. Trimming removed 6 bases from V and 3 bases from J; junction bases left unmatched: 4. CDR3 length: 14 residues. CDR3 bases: TGCAGCGTGGGGCTAGCGGGGGACACCGGGGAGCTGTTTTTT. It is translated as CSVGLAGDTGELFF.

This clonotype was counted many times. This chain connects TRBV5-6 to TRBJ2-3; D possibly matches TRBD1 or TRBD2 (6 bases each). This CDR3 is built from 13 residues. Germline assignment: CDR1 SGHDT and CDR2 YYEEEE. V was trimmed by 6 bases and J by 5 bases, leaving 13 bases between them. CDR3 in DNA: TGTGCCAGCAACCCGGGGGCCATAGATACGCAGTATTTT. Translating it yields CASNPGAIDTQYF.

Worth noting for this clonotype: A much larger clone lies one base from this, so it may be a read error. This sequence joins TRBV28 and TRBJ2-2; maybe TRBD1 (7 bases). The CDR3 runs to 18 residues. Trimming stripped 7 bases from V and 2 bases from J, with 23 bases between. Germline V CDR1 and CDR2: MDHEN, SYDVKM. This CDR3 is CASNIFRGDPPNTGELFF. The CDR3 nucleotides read TGTGCCAGCAACATTTTCAGGGGGGACCCCCCTAACACCGGGGAGCTGTTTTTT.

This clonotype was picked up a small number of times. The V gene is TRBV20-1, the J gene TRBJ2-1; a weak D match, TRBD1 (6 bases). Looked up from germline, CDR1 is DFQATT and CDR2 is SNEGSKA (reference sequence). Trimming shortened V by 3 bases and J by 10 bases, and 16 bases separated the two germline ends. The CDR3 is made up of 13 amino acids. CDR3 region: CSASRQGFSEQFF. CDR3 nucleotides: TGCAGTGCTAGCCGTCAGGGGTTTAGCGAGCAGTTCTTC.